A single sample is the source of the 19 T cell receptor beta chains below, sequenced in a study of cytomegalovirus exposure and HLA in healthy donors. With 60 Vbeta and 13 Jbeta primers, the PCR was carried out. The repertoire was sequenced with immunoSEQ multiplex PCR; TCRdb's copy has only in-frame clones and lacks some. Of 100,000 to 150,000 clones in the sample, approximately 80% are singletons; the top ten hold 1.3% to 1.5%. The sample comprised PBMCs. The receptors originated from a female donor in good health and CMV-seronegative.

The chain combines TRBV19 with TRBJ1-5; unclear D gene. CDR1 and CDR2 from the germline V gene are LNHDA and SQIVND (reference sequence). Trimming cost V 3 bases and J 4 bases, with 10 bases left between them. The CDR3 is 14 residues long. CDR3 protein: CASSITAGNQPQHF. For the CDR3, the DNA is TGTGCCAGTAGTATCACCGCGGGAAATCAGCCCCAGCATTTT. The entire variable domain, with the rest obtained from reference TRBV19 and TRBJ1-5, is as follows: DGGITQSPKYLFRKEGQNVTLSCEQNLNHDAMYWYRQDPGQGLRLIYYSQIVNDFQKGDIAEGYSVSREKKESFPLTVTSAQKNPTAFYLCASSITAGNQPQHFGDGTRLSIL.

The gene calls are TRBV5-1 and TRBJ1-1; D perhaps matches TRBD1 (5 bases). CDR1 and CDR2 (germline): SGHRS, YFSETQ. The CDR3 consists of 15 residues. The germline V and J ends were trimmed by 4 bases and 4 bases, with 17 bases remaining between them. CDR3 sequence (DNA): TGCGCCAGCAGCCCCACCGGGGGAAGGGCCACTGAAGCTTTCTTT. Protein: CASSPTGGRATEAFF.

This clone was seen just once. V is TRBV5-4 and J is TRBJ2-7, with D perhaps matching TRBD2 (7 bases). In germline, CDR1 is SGHNT, CDR2 YYREEE (reference sequence). The CDR3 contains 15 residues. V gave up 4 bases and J gave up 3 bases, with 17 bases separating them. The chain's CDR3 is CASSVRGGGFYEQYF. CDR3 nucleotide sequence: TGTGCCAGCAGCGTCAGGGGCGGGGGTTTCTACGAGCAGTACTTC. The complete variable domain, with remaining parts taken from reference TRBV5-4 and TRBJ2-7, reads ETGVTQSPTHLIKTRGQQVTLRCSSQSGHNTVSWYQQALGQGPQFIFQYYREEENGRGNFPPRFSGLQFPNYSSELNVNALELDDSALYLCASSVRGGGFYEQYFGPGTRLTVT.

This chain connects TRBV11-1 to TRBJ2-7; TRBD2 aligns across 11 bases. The CDR3 has 15 residues. With 4 bases clipped from V and 6 bases from J, the junction kept 8 bases outside the gene matches. The germline V gene has CDR1 SGHAT and CDR2 FQDESV (reference sequence). The CDR3 DNA reads TGTGCCAGCAGCTGGTTAGCGGGAGGGCCGTCCGAGCAGTACTTC. It yields the protein CASSWLAGGPSEQYF.

The chain carries TRBV9 and TRBJ2-3; a possible D gene is TRBD2 (5 bases). The V gene's germline CDR1 is SGDLS and CDR2 YYNGEE. The V and J ends lost 0 bases and 0 bases respectively, with 14 bases between them. The CDR3 extends over 17 amino acids. Here the CDR3 DNA reads TGTGCCAGCAGCGTAGAAGTACGGGATCCTAGCACAGATACGCAGTATTTT. It translates to CASSVEVRDPSTDTQYF.

The chain uses TRBV28 and TRBJ2-1; D might be TRBD1 (5 bases). V dropped 8 bases and J dropped 1 base, with 15 bases sitting between them. The CDR3 extends over 15 amino acids. Germline CDR1 MDHEN, CDR2 SYDVKM. CDR3 DNA sequence: TGTGCCAGCCACGGGTGGCAGGGTTCCTACAATGAGCAGTTCTTC. The encoded protein is CASHGWQGSYNEQFF.

This clone turned up a few times. J is TRBJ2-7 and V is TRBV5-1, with TRBD2 identical over 7 bases. This CDR3 has 15 residues. From germline, CDR1 is SGHRS and CDR2 YFSETQ. V gave up 7 bases and J gave up 3 bases; unmatched junction bases: 13. The CDR3 loop reads CASRVWEGLIYEQYF. The CDR3, as DNA: TGCGCCAGCCGGGTCTGGGAGGGCCTTATCTACGAGCAGTACTTC.

The chain combines TRBV30 with TRBJ1-2; TRBD1 aligns across 11 bases. The germline V gene encodes CDR1 GTSNPN and CDR2 SVGIG (reference sequence). The CDR3 is 13 amino acids. V trimming: 4 bases; J trimming: 6 bases; junction bases outside the gene matches: 4. The CDR3 DNA is TGTGCCTGGAACGCGGGACAGGGGGATGGCTACACCTTC. Amino acid sequence: CAWNAGQGDGYTF.

In its sample, this clone was seen a few times. The V and J genes are TRBV7-6 and TRBJ2-5; 9 positions match TRBD2. The V gene's germline CDR1 is SGHVS and CDR2 FNYEAQ. The CDR3 consists of 14 residues. V was pared by 1 base and J by 5 bases, with 2 bases of the junction left unmatched. CDR3 DNA sequence: TGTGCCAGCAGCTTAGTGGCGGGAGGGGAGACCCAGTACTTC. Protein: CASSLVAGGETQYF.

This clone occurred once. V and J are TRBV9 and TRBJ2-4; TRBD2 matches at 7 bases. Germline trimming cut 1 base from V and 8 bases from J; bases unmatched to any gene: 3. Germline values: CDR1 SGDLS, CDR2 YYNGEE. This CDR3 has 13 amino acids. The CDR3 DNA reads as TGTGCCAGCAGCGTAAGGGCGGGAGACATTCAGTACTTC. Its translation is CASSVRAGDIQYF.

This clone was seen a single time. The chain uses TRBV28 and TRBJ2-2; a possible D gene is TRBD1 (5 bases). Looked up from germline, CDR1 is MDHEN and CDR2 is SYDVKM. This CDR3 has 12 amino acids. V lost 8 bases, J lost 3 bases, and 7 bases lay in between. This CDR3 is CASDSYTGELFF. The CDR3 DNA is TGTGCCAGCGACAGTTACACCGGGGAGCTGTTTTTT.

V usage is TRBV18 and J usage is TRBJ2-7, with D possibly matching TRBD1 (5 bases). CDR1 is KGHSH and CDR2 is LQKENI in the germline V gene. Trimming took 4 bases from V and 5 from J, leaving 12 bases between them. CDR3 length: 13 amino acids. CDR3: CASSRTGVNEQYF. CDR3 DNA: TGTGCCAGCTCACGAACAGGAGTCAACGAGCAGTACTTC.

This clone was detected only once. This chain connects TRBV7-8 to TRBJ1-5; D is unresolved. V was pared by 5 bases and J by 1 base, with 9 bases between. The CDR3 totals 14 residues. Germline V gene lookup returns CDR1 SGHVS and CDR2 FQNEAQ. The CDR3 nucleotides are TGTGCCAGCAGCCCGACTGGGAGCAATCAGCCCCAGCATTTT. This codes for CASSPTGSNQPQHF.

The chain recombines TRBV4-2 with TRBJ2-3; 11 nucleotides line up with TRBD1. Germline-derived CDR1 and CDR2 are LGHNA and YNFKEQ. The CDR3 contains 14 residues. Trimming cost V 0 bases and J 11 bases; bases outside gene matches: 4. CDR3 sequence reads: CASSQDRDRGEQYF. As DNA, the CDR3 is TGTGCCAGCAGCCAAGATAGGGACAGGGGGGAGCAGTATTTT.

Only one count was recorded for this clone. This rearrangement joins TRBV5-4 to TRBJ2-1; TRBD1 agrees at 8 bases. V shed 2 bases and J 6 bases; nucleotides not matched to a gene: 7. This CDR3 contains 15 residues. Germline loops: CDR1 SGHNT, CDR2 YYREEE (reference sequence). CDR3 nucleotides: TGTGCCAGCAGCTTTCGGACAGGGATCGCCAATGAGCAGTTCTTC. Translation: CASSFRTGIANEQFF.

Concerning this clone: A junction boundary mismatches the germline segment, possibly from a read error. The rearrangement links TRBV7-8 to TRBJ2-6, with D possibly being TRBD1 (6 bases). Germline-derived CDR1 and CDR2 are SGHVS and FQNEAQ. The CDR3 runs to 14 residues. The CDR3, as DNA: TGTGCCAGCAGCTCAGGGGTGGGGGCCAACGGCCTGACTTTC. Translation: CASSSGVGANGLTF.

The rearrangement uses TRBV2 and TRBJ2-1, with 7 bases identical to TRBD1. Looked up from germline, CDR1 is SNHLY and CDR2 is FYNNEI. The CDR3 has 15 residues. With V trimmed by 6 bases and J by 5 bases, 10 bases remained unmatched. CDR3 in DNA: TGTGCCAGCAGAGACAGGGTCGACCTAAACAATGAGCAGTTCTTC. Residues: CASRDRVDLNNEQFF. Supplemented by reference TRBV2 and TRBJ2-1, the full variable domain reads EPEVTQTPSHQVTQMGQEVILRCVPISNHLYFYWYRQILGQKVEFLVSFYNNEISEKSEIFDDQFSVERPDGSNFTLKIRSTKLEDSAMYFCASRDRVDLNNEQFFGPGTRLTVL.

V is TRBV6-5 and J is TRBJ2-7; D unclear. Germline CDR1 is MNHEY and CDR2 is SVGAGI. The CDR3 contains 14 residues. The V and J ends lost 4 bases and 2 bases respectively, with 12 bases between them. The CDR3 reads CASSLTETAYEQYF. The CDR3 nucleotides are TGTGCCAGCAGTTTGACTGAAACCGCCTACGAGCAGTACTTC.

The chain employs TRBV7-2 and TRBJ1-3; maybe TRBD1 (5 bases). The V end lost 5 bases, the J end lost 0 bases, and 14 bases lay between the germline ends. This CDR3 contains 16 residues. Germline CDR1 SGHTA, CDR2 FQGNSA. CDR3 coding DNA: TGTGCCAGCAGCCTCCGGGGGTTGGACTCTGGAAACACCATATATTTT. Protein product: CASSLRGLDSGNTIYF.